The entry below gives a single T cell receptor beta chain sequence along with its context. The sample belongs to a study of blood T cell repertoires in COVID-19. Study in general: Samples of COVID-19 (acute and convalescent) were obtained from the United States, Italy and Spain.

The germline V gene has CDR1 SGHTA and CDR2 FQGTGA. V was cut by 4 bases and J by 0 bases, with 12 bases left in between. CDR3 size: 16 residues. Per the original methods: By means of reference gene primer amplification, nucleated cell counts were estimated. Produced via immunoSEQ multiplex PCR; TCRdb's table is partial and in-frame only. V, J and clone size were drawn from that table, and D and trimming were deduced from the DNA. This table holds 110,000 to 150,000 clones, about 91% found once. This TCR was sampled from a woman aged 55-75 years with acute or convalescent COVID-19. Source material: peripheral blood. V and J are TRBV7-3 and TRBJ2-2; possibly TRBD1 for D (8 bases). The chain's CDR3 is CASSSQGGTNTGELFF. DNA of the CDR3: TGTGCCAGCAGCTCACAGGGGGGGACGAACACCGGGGAGCTGTTTTTT. Based on the CDR3 plus reference TRBV7-3 and TRBJ2-2, the full variable domain is GAGVSQTPSNKVTEKGKYVELRCDPISGHTALYWYRQSLGQGPEFLIYFQGTGAADDSGLPNDRFFAVRPEGSVSTLKIQRTERGDSAVYLCASSSQGGTNTGELFFGEGSRLTVL.